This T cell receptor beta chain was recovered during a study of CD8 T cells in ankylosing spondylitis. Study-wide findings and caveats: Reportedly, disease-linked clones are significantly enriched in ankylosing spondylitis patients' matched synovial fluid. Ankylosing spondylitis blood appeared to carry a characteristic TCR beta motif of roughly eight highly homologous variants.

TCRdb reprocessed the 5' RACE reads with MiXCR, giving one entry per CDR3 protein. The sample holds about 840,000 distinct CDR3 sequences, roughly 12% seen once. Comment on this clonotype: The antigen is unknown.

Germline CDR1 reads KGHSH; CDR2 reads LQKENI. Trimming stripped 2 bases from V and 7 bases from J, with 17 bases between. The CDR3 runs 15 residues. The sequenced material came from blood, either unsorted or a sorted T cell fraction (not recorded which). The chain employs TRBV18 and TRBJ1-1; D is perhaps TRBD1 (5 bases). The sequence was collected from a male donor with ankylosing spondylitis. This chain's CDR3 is CASSPGLEGEGEAFF. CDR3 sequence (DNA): TGTGCCAGCTCACCAGGTCTTGAAGGGGAGGGTGAAGCTTTCTTT. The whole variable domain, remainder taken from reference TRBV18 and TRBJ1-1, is NAGVMQNPRHLVRRRGQEARLRCSPMKGHSHVYWYRQLPEEGLKFMVYLQKENIIDESGMPKERFSAEFPKEGPSILRIQQVVRGDSAAYFCASSPGLEGEGEAFFGQGTRLTVV.